What follows is one TCR beta chain and its context. Sequencing was performed with immunoSEQ multiplex PCR; in TCRdb, only in-frame clones are kept and a portion is missing. The top ten clones hold 0.55% to 0.65% of a sample with 50,000 to 65,000 clones, roughly 87% of them seen once. The CDR3 consists of 14 residues. The germline V gene encodes CDR1 SNHLY and CDR2 FYNNEI. Trimming removed 6 bases at V and 0 bases at J, with 10 bases between. The sample originates from a study of OX40 agonist ivuxolimab in advanced cancers. Study as a whole: Head and neck, renal cell, melanoma or hepatocellular carcinoma were the cancers that dose-escalation patients had.

This chain links TRBV2 with TRBJ2-3; TRBD2 is a possible D gene (5 bases). The TCR comes from an adult with an advanced solid tumor such as melanoma, head and neck, liver or kidney cancer. Sequencing was performed on CD4+ or CD8+ T cells sorted from blood, taken in a trial of the OX40 agonist ivuxolimab. CDR3 bases: TGTGCCAGCAGCCCCCTAGCCAGCACAGATACGCAGTATTTT. This translates into CASSPLASTDTQYF. The full variable domain, rest sourced from reference TRBV2 and TRBJ2-3, is EPEVTQTPSHQVTQMGQEVILRCVPISNHLYFYWYRQILGQKVEFLVSFYNNEISEKSEIFDDQFSVERPDGSNFTLKIRSTKLEDSAMYFCASSPLASTDTQYFGPGTRLTVL.